This T cell receptor beta chain was sequenced in a study of blood T cell repertoires in COVID-19. Study summary: The United States, Italy and Spain provided the acute and convalescent COVID-19 samples. The analysed material was cDNA or gDNA that came from T cells, B-cell-depleted T cells, or PBMCs.

This CDR3 has 14 residues. The V end lost 6 bases, the J end lost 6 bases, and 17 bases lay between the germline ends. Germline V CDR1 and CDR2: MNHEY, SVGAGI. A case of COVID-19 had been met by exposed participants within 2 weeks before study entry. The protocol was immunoSEQ multiplex PCR, while the TCRdb copy is restricted to in-frame clones and leaves out a portion. This table holds around 270,000 clones, around nine tenths found once. This clonotype originated in a woman aged 35 to 49 who had been exposed to COVID-19. The chain recombines TRBV6-5 with TRBJ1-2; D might be TRBD1 (6 bases). Sequencing was carried out using PBMCs or T cells enriched from blood (not recorded which). The CDR3 protein is CASRSSGGADGYTF. The CDR3, as DNA: TGTGCCAGCAGGTCCTCCGGGGGGGCGGATGGCTACACCTTC.